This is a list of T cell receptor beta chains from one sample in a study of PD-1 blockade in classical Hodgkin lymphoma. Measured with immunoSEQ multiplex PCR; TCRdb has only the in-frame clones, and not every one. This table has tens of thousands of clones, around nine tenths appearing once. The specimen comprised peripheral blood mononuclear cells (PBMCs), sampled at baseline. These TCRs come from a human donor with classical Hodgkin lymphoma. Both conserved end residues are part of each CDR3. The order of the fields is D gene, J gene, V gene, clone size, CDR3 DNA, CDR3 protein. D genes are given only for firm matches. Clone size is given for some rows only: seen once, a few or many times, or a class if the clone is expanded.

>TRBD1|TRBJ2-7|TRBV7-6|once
TGTGCCAGCAGCACAAGGACAGGGGGTGACTACGAGCAGTACTTC
CASSTRTGGDYEQYF
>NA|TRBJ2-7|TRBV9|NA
TGTGCCAGCAGCGTAGGTGGTAGCGTATCAGGGAACGACGAGCAGTACTTC
CASSVGGSVSGNDEQYF
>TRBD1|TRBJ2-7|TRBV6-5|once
TGTGCCAGCAGTTACCGCAGGGACAGCTCCTACGAGCAGTACTTC
CASSYRRDSSYEQYF
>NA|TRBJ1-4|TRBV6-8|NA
TGTGCCAGCAGGCCCGGGGGGTCGAACAATGAAAAACTGTTTTTT
CASRPGGSNNEKLFF
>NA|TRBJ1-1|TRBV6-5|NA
TGTGCCAGCAGTTACGGGGGGAGCACTGAAGCTTTCTTT
CASSYGGSTEAFF
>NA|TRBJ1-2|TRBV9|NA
TGTGCCAGCAGCGTCCAAACGGGAGGCTACACCTTC
CASSVQTGGYTF
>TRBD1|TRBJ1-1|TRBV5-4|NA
TGTGCCAGCAGCTTGTACAGGGGAGCGAGTGAAGCTTTCTTT
CASSLYRGASEAFF
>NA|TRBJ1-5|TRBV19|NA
TGTGCCAGTAGTATAGAGGCCAGGCGGCAGCCCCAGCATTTT
CASSIEARRQPQHF
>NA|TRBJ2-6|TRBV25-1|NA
TGTGCCAGCAGTTTTCGGCTATCAGGGGCCAACGTCCTGACTTTC
CASSFRLSGANVLTF
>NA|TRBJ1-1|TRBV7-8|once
TGTGCCAGCAGCTTAGCGCGGGGAGGCTGGAACACTGAAGCTTTCTTT
CASSLARGGWNTEAFF
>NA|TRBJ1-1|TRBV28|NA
TGTGCCAGCTTCGGCAGACCTGAAGCTTTCTTT
CASFGRPEAFF
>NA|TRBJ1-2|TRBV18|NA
TGTGCCAGCTCACCAAACGTCAACAGCCAAAGTTCTAACTATGGCTACACCTTC
CASSPNVNSQSSNYGYTF
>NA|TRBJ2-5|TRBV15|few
TGTGCCACCAGCAGAGATCTGGGAGAGCTGGAGACCCAGTACTTC
CATSRDLGELETQYF
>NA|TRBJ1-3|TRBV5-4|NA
TGTGCCAGCAGCTTGGTCCCCGACACTGGAAACACCATATATTTT
CASSLVPDTGNTIYF
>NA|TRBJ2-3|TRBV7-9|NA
TGTGCCAGCAGCCCGCCTGTGGGCGGCCGCACAGATACGCAGTATTTT
CASSPPVGGRTDTQYF
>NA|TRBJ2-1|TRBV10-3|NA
TGTGCCATCAGTGAGTCGGCTGACAATGAGCAGTTCTTC
CAISESADNEQFF
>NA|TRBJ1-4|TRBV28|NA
TGTGCCAGCAGGCTTAATGAAAAACTGTTTTTT
CASRLNEKLFF
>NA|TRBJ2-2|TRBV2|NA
TGTGCCAGCAGTGACGAGACAACGAACACCGGGGAGCTGTTTTTT
CASSDETTNTGELFF
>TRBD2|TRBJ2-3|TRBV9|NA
TGTGCCAGCAGCGGACTAGCGTCTAGCACAGATACGCAGTATTTT
CASSGLASSTDTQYF
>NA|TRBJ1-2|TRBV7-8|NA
TGTGCCAGCAGCCAAGTGGGGGTGTGGAGTGGCTACACCTTC
CASSQVGVWSGYTF
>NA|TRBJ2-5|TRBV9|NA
TGTGCCAGCAGCCCCCTCGGTGGGGGGCAAGAGACCCAGTACTTC
CASSPLGGGQETQYF
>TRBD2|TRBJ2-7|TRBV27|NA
TGTGCCAGCAGTTCACTAGCGGGAGCGAGGGAGCAGTACTTC
CASSSLAGAREQYF
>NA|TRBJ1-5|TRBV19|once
TGTGCCAGTAGTATAAGTAAGGTCGGAAGCAATCAGCCCCAGCATTTT
CASSISKVGSNQPQHF
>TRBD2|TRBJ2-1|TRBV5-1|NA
TGCGCCAGCAGCTTGGCCCGACTAGCGGGAGTTTACCATGAGCAGTTCTTC
CASSLARLAGVYHEQFF
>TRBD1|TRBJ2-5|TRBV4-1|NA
TGCGCCAGCAGCCAACTCGGACAGGGGCAAGAGACCCAGTACTTC
CASSQLGQGQETQYF
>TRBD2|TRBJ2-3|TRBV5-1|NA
TGCGCCAGCAGCCCTGGACTAGCGGGAGGGTGGGAGAGCACAGATACGCAGTATTTT
CASSPGLAGGWESTDTQYF
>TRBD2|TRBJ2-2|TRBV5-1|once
TGCGCCAGCAGCGCCCTAGCGGGAGAGAAGAACACCGGGGAGCTGTTTTTT
CASSALAGEKNTGELFF
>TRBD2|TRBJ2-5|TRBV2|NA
TGTGCCAGCAGCGGTGGGACTAGCGGGGGGGCCGTCTTGAATAGAGAGACCCAGTACTTC
CASSGGTSGGAVLNRETQYF
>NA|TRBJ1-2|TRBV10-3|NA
TGTGCCACCGAGTCGCATGGCCTATACGGCTACACCTTC
CATESHGLYGYTF
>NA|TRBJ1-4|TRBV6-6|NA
TGTGCCAGCAGTTACTCGCAGGGCACTAATGAAAAACTGTTTTTT
CASSYSQGTNEKLFF
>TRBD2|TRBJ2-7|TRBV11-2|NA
TGTGCCAGCAGCTTCGGGACTAGCGGGGGCGCAACATCCTACGAGCAGTACTTC
CASSFGTSGGATSYEQYF
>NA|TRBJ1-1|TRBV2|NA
TGTGCCAGCAGTGAAAGGCAGGCGAACACTGAAGCTTTCTTT
CASSERQANTEAFF
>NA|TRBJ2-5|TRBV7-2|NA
TGTGCCAGCAGCTTAGCAGGGCAGGCTTTGGAGACCCAGTACTTC
CASSLAGQALETQYF
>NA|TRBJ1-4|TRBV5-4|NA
TGTGCCAGCAGCTTCGAGGAAAATGAAAAACTGTTTTTT
CASSFEENEKLFF
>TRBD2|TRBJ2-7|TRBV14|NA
TGTGCCAGCAGCCAAGCCGGGACTAGCAGTTACTACGAGCAGTACTTC
CASSQAGTSSYYEQYF
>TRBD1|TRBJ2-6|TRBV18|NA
TGTGCCAGCTCACCGGGCAGGGGGAAGTCTGGGGCCAACGTCCTGACTTTC
CASSPGRGKSGANVLTF
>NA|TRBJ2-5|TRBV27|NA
TGTGCCAGCAGTCCAGGGACTCCGGGGGAGACCCAGTACTTC
CASSPGTPGETQYF
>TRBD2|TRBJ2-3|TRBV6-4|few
TGTGCCAGCAGTGCACTAGCGGGGGGCTTGGATACGCAGTATTTT
CASSALAGGLDTQYF
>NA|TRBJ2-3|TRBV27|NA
TGTGCCAGCAGAGAAATAGGGGGCACAGATACGCAGTATTTT
CASREIGGTDTQYF
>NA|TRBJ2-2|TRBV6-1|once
TGTGCCAGCAGGAGAATACTAGTGTCCCCCGGGGAGCTGTTTTTT
CASRRILVSPGELFF
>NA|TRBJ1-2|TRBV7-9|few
TGTGCCAGCAGCTCCTACAGAATCGGCTACACCTTC
CASSSYRIGYTF
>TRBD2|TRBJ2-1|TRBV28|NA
TGTGCCAGCAGTTTTTCACTAGCGGAGACCTACAATGAGCAGTTCTTC
CASSFSLAETYNEQFF
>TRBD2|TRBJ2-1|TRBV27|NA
TGTGCCAGCAGTTTATTTGGGACTAGCGGGAATACGGGCAATGAGCAGTTCTTC
CASSLFGTSGNTGNEQFF
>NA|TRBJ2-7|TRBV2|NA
TGTGCCAGCAGTGGCGGGCGGCCGTCCTACGAGCAGTACTTC
CASSGGRPSYEQYF
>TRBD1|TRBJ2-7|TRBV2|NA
TGTGCCAGCAGCGGTGACAGGGTTATAGGGCAGTACTTC
CASSGDRVIGQYF
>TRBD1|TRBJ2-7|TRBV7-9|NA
TGTGCCAGCAGCTTAGCGGGGGACAGGGAGTACTTC
CASSLAGDREYF
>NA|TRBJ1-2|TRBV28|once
TGTGCCAGCAGTGAACAGAAAGACTATGGCTACACCTTC
CASSEQKDYGYTF
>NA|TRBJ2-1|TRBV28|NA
TGTGCCAGCAGTTTCGGAGGGGACGAGCAGTTCTTC
CASSFGGDEQFF
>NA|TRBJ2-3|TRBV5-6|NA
TGTGCCAGCAGCTTGGATCTTAGCACAGATACGCAGTATTTT
CASSLDLSTDTQYF
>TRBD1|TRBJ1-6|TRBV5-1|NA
TGCGCCAGCAGCCCGGCGCCAGAAAACAGGGGCTATAATTCACCCCTCCACTTT
CASSPAPENRGYNSPLHF
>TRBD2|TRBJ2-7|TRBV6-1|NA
TGTGCCAGCAGTGAAGCCCCAGGGCGGGAGAGCTCCTACGAGCAGTACTTC
CASSEAPGRESSYEQYF
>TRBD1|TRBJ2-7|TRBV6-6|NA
TGTGCCAGCAGTGAGACAGGGTACTACGAGCAGTACTTC
CASSETGYYEQYF
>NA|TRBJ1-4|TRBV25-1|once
TGTGCCAGCAGTGAAGGGTCAGGGAGGCTAAATGAAAAACTGTTTTTT
CASSEGSGRLNEKLFF
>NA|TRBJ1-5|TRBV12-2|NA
TGTGCAAGTCGCTTAGCCACCTCAGGGGGCCCAAATAATCAGCCCCAGCATTTT
CASRLATSGGPNNQPQHF
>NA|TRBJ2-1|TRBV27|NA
TGTGCCAGCAGTTGGTCCAATGAGCAGTTCTTC
CASSWSNEQFF
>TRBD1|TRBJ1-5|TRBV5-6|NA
TGTGCCAGCAGCTTGGGGACAGGGAGCAATCAGCCCCAGCATTTT
CASSLGTGSNQPQHF
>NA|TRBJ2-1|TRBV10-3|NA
TGTGCCATCAGTGAGTGGGAGGCCACCTACAATGAGCAGTTCTTC
CAISEWEATYNEQFF